Below, 15 T cell receptor beta chains from the same sample are listed, as sequenced in a study of human T cells and chemical hapten exposure. As for time point: pre-sensitization, week 0. Treatment defined: therapeutic diphenylcyclopropenone sensitization with weekly scalp DPC. Total RNA was extracted from unfractionated whole blood. TCRdb passed the RACE reads through MiXCR, listing each CDR3 protein once. The table lists tens of thousands of distinct CDR3 sequences, 8.5% to 10% of them singletons. The sample was whole blood, taken in connection with sensitization to the hapten diphenylcyclopropenone (DPC). These receptor sequences come from a woman between 25 and 40 years old with alopecia areata. Some clones in this sample may be carry-over from other donors' samples.

A few counts support this clonotype. The rearrangement links TRBV4-3 to TRBJ1-5; possible D gene TRBD1, 5 bases. Deletions cut 0 bases from V and 6 bases from J, with 12 bases between. Germline assignment: CDR1 LGHNA and CDR2 YSLEER. The length of the CDR3 is 15 residues. The CDR3 is CASSQDWRGGQPQHF. CDR3 nucleotides: TGCGCCAGCAGCCAAGACTGGAGGGGCGGTCAGCCCCAGCATTTT.

This clonotype was found many times. One end of the junction varies from germline; a read error may be responsible. The CDR3: CAINEGGNQPQHF. The CDR3 coding sequence is TGTGCCATCAATGAGGGAGGCAATCAGCCCCAGCATTTT. The J gene is TRBJ1-5, the V gene TRBV10-3; D is unresolved. This CDR3 spans 13 amino acids. Germline-derived CDR1 and CDR2 are ENHRY and SYGVKD.

The CDR3 protein is CASSEAIGPLSTDTQYF. The CDR3 coding sequence is TGTGCCAGCAGTGAAGCGATTGGCCCTCTCAGCACAGATACGCAGTATTTT. The chain uses TRBV6-1 and TRBJ2-3; D gene uncertain. This CDR3 has 17 residues. Germline V CDR1 and CDR2: MNHNS, SASEGT. V gave up 0 bases and J gave up 0 bases, with 13 bases separating them.

This clonotype came up a few times. The chain carries TRBV27 and TRBJ2-5, with 10 nucleotides matching TRBD1. This CDR3 contains 19 residues. Germline V gene lookup returns CDR1 MNHEY and CDR2 SMNVEV (reference sequence). V dropped 2 bases and J dropped 5; count of bases not matched to a gene: 17. The CDR3 DNA is TGTGCCAGCAGTTTAAGGGGGCCGGGACAGGGGACAAGAGGGGAGACCCAGTACTTC. Translated, it gives CASSLRGPGQGTRGETQYF.

The chain combines TRBV29-1 with TRBJ2-5; 8 positions match TRBD1. Germline V gene sequence: CDR1 SQVTM, CDR2 ANQGSEA. The CDR3 length is 13 residues. Losses at the gene ends were 7 bases for V and 1 base for J; bases not matched to a gene: 5. CDR3 nucleotides: TGCAGCGGAATAGGACAGGGCCAAGAGACCCAGTACTTC. Residues: CSGIGQGQETQYF.

The J gene is TRBJ2-7, the V gene TRBV7-9; 8 nucleotides match TRBD2. This CDR3 spans 16 amino acids. Losses at the gene ends were 2 bases for V and 0 bases for J; bases not matched to a gene: 6. Germline V gene data show CDR1 as SEHNR and CDR2 as FQNEAQ (reference sequence). CDR3 sequence: CASSLLAGTSSYEQYF. As DNA, the CDR3 is TGTGCCAGCAGCTTATTGGCGGGGACTAGCTCCTACGAGCAGTACTTC.

This clonotype was recorded a few times. This chain links TRBV3-1 with TRBJ2-3; 10 positions match TRBD2. Germline V gene data show CDR1 as LGHDT and CDR2 as YNNKEL (reference sequence). This CDR3 region has 15 residues. The J segment lost 4 bases and the V segment lost 5 bases, leaving 6 bases of the junction unmatched. CDR3 sequence: CASSVSGGASDTQYF. In DNA, the CDR3 is TGTGCCAGCAGCGTCAGCGGGGGGGCCTCAGATACGCAGTATTTT.

This clonotype was seen more than once but under ten times. This chain uses TRBV25-1 with TRBJ2-1; 9 positions agree with TRBD2. With V trimmed by 3 bases and J by 6 bases, 6 bases remained unmatched. Germline CDR1 reads MGHDK; CDR2 reads SYGVNS. This CDR3 is built from 15 residues. CDR3 sequence reads: CASSDWRGGGNEQFF. Written as DNA, the CDR3 is TGTGCCAGCAGTGATTGGCGGGGGGGAGGCAATGAGCAGTTCTTC. Complete variable domain (other parts from reference TRBV25-1 and TRBJ2-1): EADIYQTPRYLVIGTGKKITLECSQTMGHDKMYWYQQDPGMELHLIHYSYGVNSTEKGDLSSESTVSRIRTEHFPLTLESARPSHTSQYLCASSDWRGGGNEQFFGPGTRLTVL.

In this sample, this clonotype turned up a few times. V gene TRBV5-1 combines with J gene TRBJ2-5; the D is unclear. Germline V gene lookup returns CDR1 SGHRS and CDR2 YFSETQ. Trimming pared 2 bases from V and 2 bases from J, leaving 16 bases between. This CDR3 has 16 amino acids. The CDR3 DNA follows: TGCGCCAGCAGCTTCGGACGGGCTCCTCTTCAAGAGACCCAGTACTTC. This codes for CASSFGRAPLQETQYF.

In its sample, this clonotype was seen a few times. The chain recombines TRBV6-5 with TRBJ2-5; D remains unclear. Trimming removed 0 bases at V and 4 bases at J, with 12 bases between. Germline CDR1 and CDR2: MNHEY and SVGAGI. This CDR3 is built from 15 residues. Here the CDR3 reads CASSYSVLQRETQYF. CDR3 DNA sequence: TGTGCCAGCAGTTACTCGGTACTTCAACGAGAGACCCAGTACTTC.

Note on this clonotype: In this CDR3 the conserved last residue, phenylalanine or tryptophan, is missing, so a read error is likely. The rearrangement joins TRBV29-1 to TRBJ1-1, with D possibly matching TRBD1 (5 bases). Per the germline V gene, CDR1 is SQVTM and CDR2 is ANQGSEA. The CDR3 loop spans 13 amino acids. Trimming removed 4 bases at V and 1 base at J, with 10 bases between. DNA for the CDR3: TGCAGCGTTGGACAGTTCACGAACACTGAAGCTTTCTTG. It specifies CSVGQFTNTEAFL.

In its sample, this clonotype was seen many times. V and J are TRBV28 and TRBJ2-5, with TRBD1 identical over 9 bases. CDR3 size: 16 residues. The V gene end was trimmed by 4 bases and the J gene end by 1 base; junction bases not matched to a gene: 7. The germline CDR1 and CDR2 sequences are MDHEN and SYDVKM. In DNA form, the CDR3 reads TGTGCCAGCAGTTCACAGGGGGCGATTACCCAAGAGACCCAGTACTTC. It is translated as CASSSQGAITQETQYF.

The sample holds a few counts of this clonotype. The chain has TRBV12-3 or TRBV12-4 and TRBJ1-2; no clear D gene. V was trimmed by 7 bases and J by 4 bases, leaving 19 bases between them. This CDR3 region has 15 residues. The CDR3 loop is CASNPGHQSAYGYTF. The CDR3 region has the DNA TGTGCCAGCAACCCAGGCCATCAATCGGCCTATGGCTACACCTTC.

In its sample, this clonotype ranks as medium-sized (0.01 to 0.1%). The chain uses TRBV29-1 and TRBJ1-2, with 7 bases identical to TRBD1. The CDR3 contains 13 residues. Germline-derived CDR1 and CDR2 are SQVTM and ANQGSEA. V shed 6 bases and J 2 bases; nucleotides not matched to a gene: 6. The CDR3 DNA reads as TGCAGCGTGGGGGACAGCGTCAACTATGGCTACACCTTC. Translated: CSVGDSVNYGYTF.

This chain joins TRBV5-1 and TRBJ2-3; 8 nucleotides line up with TRBD2. The CDR3 loop spans 17 amino acids. V lost 3 bases to trimming and J lost 0 bases; unmatched junction nucleotides: 9. The germline V gene encodes CDR1 SGHRS and CDR2 YFSETQ. The CDR3 protein is CASSSGTRGTSTDTQYF. For the CDR3, the DNA is TGCGCCAGCAGCTCCGGGACTAGAGGGACTAGCACAGATACGCAGTATTTT.